This TCR beta chain emerged from a study of read filtering for tumor transcriptome and immune sequencing (dated by TCRdb to 2020 to 2021). At the level of the whole study: The cohort consisted of roughly 16 male and 14 female patients, with a mean age of roughly 66 years and an age range of roughly 40 to 85. By revised international staging, eight or nine patients were R-ISS I, fewer than 20 were R-ISS II and 7 were R-ISS III. After DNase treatment, whole-transcriptome libraries were prepared using the TruSeq RNA Access Library Prep Kit. TCR-region mapped reads per sample ranged from about 4.05 to 11 million with IR-seq versus only roughly 75 to 1273 with RNA-seq. Using the same bone marrow samples, the study ran both targeted immune repertoire sequencing and bulk whole-transcriptome sequencing and then compared the TCR repertoires from each method. One of the main goals was to work out a read-filtering strategy for immune repertoire data, in particular whether clonotypes backed by only a single read should be removed.

This clonotype was seen at least ten times. The clone's antigen remains unknown. Nothing much larger sits one base from this clone, and base qualities are not available. V sheds 5 bases and J sheds 11 bases, leaving 10 bases between their ends. The CDR3 starts with the cysteine, ends with the phenylalanine, and has 11 residues. Solely the CDR3 DNA is kept, with 33 bases framed from the first base. CDR1 and CDR2 are drawn from the germline V gene: MDHEN, SYDVKM. Every patient had bone marrow sampled at the time of active disease. Bone marrow mononuclear cells were isolated by Ficoll-Hypaque density gradient centrifugation. Myeloma plasma cells were removed and CD138-negative cells were collected by negative selection after labeling with CD138 magnetic microbeads on a MACS separator. Flow cytometry with CD138 antibodies on an Attune NxT was used to check how pure the isolated cells were. TRIzol reagent was used to extract total RNA, and a NanoDrop spectrophotometer was used to quantify the extracted RNA. Paired RNA-seq and IR-seq were performed on the CD138-negative bone marrow sample of each patient.

The Immunoverse kit was used to build TCR libraries from roughly 440 ng RNA, with molecular barcoded adaptors covering alpha/delta and beta/gamma chains. TCR library preparation was performed with the same RNA that was used for transcriptome sequencing. Sequencing of TCR libraries was carried out on an Illumina HiSeq 4000 with 2 x 150 cycles. Per the authors' processing: With MiXCR, TCR reads were aligned to human V, D, J and C references and assembled into CDR3 clonotypes, with quality filtering and error correction included. The tcR package in R was used to analyze clonotype counts and gene usage diversity. Raw mapping reads were checked after the RNA-seq reads had been mapped by STAR aligner version 2.5.3a onto the human GRCh37 genome. To test the effect of sequencing depth on detected clonotypes, IR-seq fastq files were randomly downsampled using Seqtk 1.3. The public sequencing data were trimmed at Q25 with fastp and processed into clonotypes with MiXCR by TCRdb, which kept only in-frame beta chains. Rows with a matching CDR3 protein are joined into one entry that keeps the most common DNA and genes. It is TCRdb's table, rather than the study itself, that gives the V and J calls and clone size. The sample has 42,000 or so distinct CDR3 sequences on record, 10% to 15% of them singletons. The top ten clonotypes cover roughly 30% of the sample.

What the research found in general, with its limitations: Rather than purified T cells, the sorted CD138-negative fraction was a mixed bone marrow immune population. Compared with RNA-seq, IR-seq captured clonotypes at much higher depth and more reliably, and a smaller IR-seq throughput was enough to identify most shared clonotypes. Single-read clonotypes made up 80% to 85% of clonotypes but only approximately 4% of total reads in IR-seq, compared with roughly 70% of clonotypes and about 44% of reads in RNA-seq. When single-read clonotypes were removed, the proportions of shared clonotypes in IR-seq and RNA-seq correlated more strongly.

This sequence originates from a donor over 35 with multiple myeloma. The chain is assembled from TRBV28 and TRBJ2-4; the D segment could be TRBD2, given 5 matching bases. The sample was a population of CD138-negative cells sorted from bone marrow. This sample's cell subset or site label indicates: bone marrow mononuclear cells depleted of CD138+ plasma/myeloma cells by negative magnetic selection. The encoded CDR3 is CASSPGEFQYF. The nucleotide sequence reads TGTGCCAGCAGTCCCGGGGAGTTTCAGTACTTC.